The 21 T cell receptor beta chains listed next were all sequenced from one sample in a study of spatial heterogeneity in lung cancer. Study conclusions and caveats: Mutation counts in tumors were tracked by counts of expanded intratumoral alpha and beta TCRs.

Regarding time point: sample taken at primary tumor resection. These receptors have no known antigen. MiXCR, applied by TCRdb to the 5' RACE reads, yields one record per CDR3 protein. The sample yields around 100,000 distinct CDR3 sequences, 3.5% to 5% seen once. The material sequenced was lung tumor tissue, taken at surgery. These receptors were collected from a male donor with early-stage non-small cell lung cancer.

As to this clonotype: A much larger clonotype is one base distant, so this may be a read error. This CDR3 is CASSPGGIGFNTEAFF. For the CDR3, the DNA is TGTGCCAGCAGTCCTGGTGGGATAGGCTTTAACACTGAAGCTTTCTTT. The chain carries TRBV28 and TRBJ1-1; D unresolved. Deletions cut 5 bases from V and 2 bases from J, with 18 bases between. The CDR3 runs 16 residues. Per germline, CDR1 MDHEN and CDR2 SYDVKM.

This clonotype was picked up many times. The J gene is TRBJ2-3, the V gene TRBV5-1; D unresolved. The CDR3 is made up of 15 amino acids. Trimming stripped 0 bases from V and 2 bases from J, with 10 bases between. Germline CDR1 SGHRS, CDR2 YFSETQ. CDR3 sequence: CASSLVTAFTDTQYF. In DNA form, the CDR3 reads TGCGCCAGCAGCTTGGTTACGGCATTCACAGATACGCAGTATTTT. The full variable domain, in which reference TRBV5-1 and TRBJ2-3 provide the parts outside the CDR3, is KAGVTQTPRYLIKTRGQQVTLSCSPISGHRSVSWYQQTPGQGLQFLFEYFSETQRNKGNFPGRFSGRQFSNSRSEMNVSTLELGDSALYLCASSLVTAFTDTQYFGPGTRLTVL.

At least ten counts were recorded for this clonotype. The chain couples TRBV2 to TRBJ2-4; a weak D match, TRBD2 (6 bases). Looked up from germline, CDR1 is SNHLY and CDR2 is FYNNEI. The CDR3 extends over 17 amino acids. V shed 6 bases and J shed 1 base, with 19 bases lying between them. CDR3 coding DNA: TGTGCCAGCAGCCGGAGGGCCCCCGTCGGGGCCAAAAACATTCAGTACTTC. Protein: CASSRRAPVGAKNIQYF.

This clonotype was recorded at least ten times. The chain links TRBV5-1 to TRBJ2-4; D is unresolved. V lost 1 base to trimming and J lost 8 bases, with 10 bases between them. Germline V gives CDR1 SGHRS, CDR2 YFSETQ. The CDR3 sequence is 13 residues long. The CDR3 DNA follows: TGCGCCAGCAGCTTGAATGGCGTGGACATTCAGTACTTC. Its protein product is CASSLNGVDIQYF.

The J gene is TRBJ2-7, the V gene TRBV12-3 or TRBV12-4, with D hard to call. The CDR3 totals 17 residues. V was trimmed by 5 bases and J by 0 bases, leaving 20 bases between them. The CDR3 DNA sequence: TGTGCCAGCAGTCCATTGGTCCCGGACGGACCCTCCTACGAGCAGTACTTC. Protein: CASSPLVPDGPSYEQYF.

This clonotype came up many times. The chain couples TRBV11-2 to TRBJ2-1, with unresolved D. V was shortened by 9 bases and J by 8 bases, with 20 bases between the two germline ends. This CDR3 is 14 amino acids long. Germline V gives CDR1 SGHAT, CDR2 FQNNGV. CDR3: CASSISAERDEQFF. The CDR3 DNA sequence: TGTGCCAGTAGCATTTCGGCAGAGCGCGATGAGCAGTTCTTC.

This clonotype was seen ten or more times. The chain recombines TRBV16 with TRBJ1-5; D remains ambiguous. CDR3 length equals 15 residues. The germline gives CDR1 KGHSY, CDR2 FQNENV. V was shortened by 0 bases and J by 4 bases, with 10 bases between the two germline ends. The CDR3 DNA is TGTGCCAGCAGCCAATCGCTGGGTCAAAATCAGCCCCAGCATTTT. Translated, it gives CASSQSLGQNQPQHF.

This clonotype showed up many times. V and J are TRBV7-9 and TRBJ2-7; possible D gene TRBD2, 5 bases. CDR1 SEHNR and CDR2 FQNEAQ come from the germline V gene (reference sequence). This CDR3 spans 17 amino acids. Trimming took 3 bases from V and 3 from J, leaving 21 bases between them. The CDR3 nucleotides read TGTGCCAGCAGCTTCTCTCCGGGAAAAGGAATGTTCTACGAGCAGTACTTC. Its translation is CASSFSPGKGMFYEQYF.

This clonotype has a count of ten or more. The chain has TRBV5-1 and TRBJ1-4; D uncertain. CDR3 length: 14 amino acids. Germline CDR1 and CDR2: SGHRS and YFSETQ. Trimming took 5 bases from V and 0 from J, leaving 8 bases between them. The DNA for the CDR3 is TGCGCCAGCAGGCGGGATGCAACTAATGAAAAACTGTTTTTT. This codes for CASRRDATNEKLFF.

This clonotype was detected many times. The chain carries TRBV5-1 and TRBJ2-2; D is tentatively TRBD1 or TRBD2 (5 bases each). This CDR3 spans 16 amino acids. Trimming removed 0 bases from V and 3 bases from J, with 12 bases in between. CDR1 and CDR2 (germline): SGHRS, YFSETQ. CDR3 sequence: CASSLGSGTYTGELFF. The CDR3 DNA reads TGCGCCAGCAGCTTGGGGTCCGGGACCTACACCGGGGAGCTGTTTTTT.

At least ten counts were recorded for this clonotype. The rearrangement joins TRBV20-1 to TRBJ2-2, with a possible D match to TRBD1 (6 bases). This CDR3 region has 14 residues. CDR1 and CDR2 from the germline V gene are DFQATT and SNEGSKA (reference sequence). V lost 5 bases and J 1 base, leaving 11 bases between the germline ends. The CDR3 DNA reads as TGCAGTGCTTCCGGACAGTTGAACACCGGGGAGCTGTTTTTT. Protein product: CSASGQLNTGELFF.

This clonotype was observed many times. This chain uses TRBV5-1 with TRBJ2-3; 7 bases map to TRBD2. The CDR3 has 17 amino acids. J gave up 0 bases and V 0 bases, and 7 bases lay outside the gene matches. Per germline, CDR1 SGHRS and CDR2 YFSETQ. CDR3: CASSLVGLADSTDTQYF. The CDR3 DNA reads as TGCGCCAGCAGCTTGGTTGGGCTAGCGGATAGCACAGATACGCAGTATTTT.

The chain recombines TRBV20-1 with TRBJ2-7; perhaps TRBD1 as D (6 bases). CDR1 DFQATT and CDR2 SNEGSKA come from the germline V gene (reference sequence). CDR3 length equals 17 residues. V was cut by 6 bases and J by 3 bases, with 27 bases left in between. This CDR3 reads CSARGVRLDKTFYEQYF. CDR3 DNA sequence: TGCAGTGCCAGGGGCGTGAGGCTGGATAAAACTTTCTACGAGCAGTACTTC.

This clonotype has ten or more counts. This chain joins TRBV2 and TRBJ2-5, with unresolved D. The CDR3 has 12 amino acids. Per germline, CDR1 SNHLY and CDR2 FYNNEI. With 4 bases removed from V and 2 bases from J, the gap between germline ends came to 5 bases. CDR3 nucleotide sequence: TGTGCCAGCAGTGCGGAGCAAGAGACCCAGTACTTC. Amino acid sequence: CASSAEQETQYF.

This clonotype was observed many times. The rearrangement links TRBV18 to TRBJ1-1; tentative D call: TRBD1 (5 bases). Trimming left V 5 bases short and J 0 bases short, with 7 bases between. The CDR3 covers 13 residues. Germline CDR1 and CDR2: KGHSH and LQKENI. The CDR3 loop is CASSLGVNTEAFF. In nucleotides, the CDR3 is TGTGCCAGCTCATTGGGGGTGAACACTGAAGCTTTCTTT.

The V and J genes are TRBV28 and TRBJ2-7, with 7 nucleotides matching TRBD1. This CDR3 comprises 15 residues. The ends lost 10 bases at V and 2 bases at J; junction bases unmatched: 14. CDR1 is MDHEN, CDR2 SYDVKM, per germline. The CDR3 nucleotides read TGTGCCACCACACGCTGGAACAGGGGAGCCTACGAGCAGTACTTC. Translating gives CATTRWNRGAYEQYF.

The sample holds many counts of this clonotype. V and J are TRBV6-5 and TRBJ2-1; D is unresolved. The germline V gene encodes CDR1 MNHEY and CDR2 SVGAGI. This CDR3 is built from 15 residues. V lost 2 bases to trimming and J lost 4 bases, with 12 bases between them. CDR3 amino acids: CASSYARSDYNEQFF. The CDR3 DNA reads TGTGCCAGCAGTTACGCCCGAAGCGATTACAATGAGCAGTTCTTC.

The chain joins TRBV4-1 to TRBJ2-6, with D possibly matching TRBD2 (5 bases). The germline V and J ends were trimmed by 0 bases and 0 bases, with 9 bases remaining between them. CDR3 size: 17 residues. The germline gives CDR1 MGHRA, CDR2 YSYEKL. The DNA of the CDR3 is TGCGCCAGCAGCCAAGATAGCGCAGGCTCTGGGGCCAACGTCCTGACTTTC. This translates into CASSQDSAGSGANVLTF.

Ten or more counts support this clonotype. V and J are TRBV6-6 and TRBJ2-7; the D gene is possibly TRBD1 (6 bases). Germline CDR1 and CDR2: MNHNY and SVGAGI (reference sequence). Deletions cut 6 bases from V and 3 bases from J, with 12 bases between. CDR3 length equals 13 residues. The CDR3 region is CASSYGQNYEQYF. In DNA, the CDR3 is TGTGCCAGCAGCTACGGACAGAACTACGAGCAGTACTTC.

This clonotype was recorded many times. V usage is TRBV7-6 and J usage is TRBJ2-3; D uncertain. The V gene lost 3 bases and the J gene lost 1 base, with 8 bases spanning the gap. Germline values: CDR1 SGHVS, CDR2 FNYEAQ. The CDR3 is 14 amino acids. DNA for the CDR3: TGTGCCAGCAGCTTTGCGGCGGGCACAGATACGCAGTATTTT. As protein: CASSFAAGTDTQYF.

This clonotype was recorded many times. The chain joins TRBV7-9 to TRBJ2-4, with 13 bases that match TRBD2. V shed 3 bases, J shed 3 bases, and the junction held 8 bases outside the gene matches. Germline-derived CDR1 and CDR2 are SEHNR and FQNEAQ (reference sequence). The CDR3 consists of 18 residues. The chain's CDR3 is CASSFRLAGGLYKNIQYF. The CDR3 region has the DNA TGTGCCAGCAGCTTTAGACTAGCGGGAGGATTATACAAAAACATTCAGTACTTC.